Each of the 28 T cell receptor beta chains below was sequenced from the same sample in a study of blood T cell repertoires in COVID-19. Here immunoSEQ multiplex PCR was the method, and the copy in TCRdb shows in-frame clones only, minus some. Of 250,000 to 350,000 clones in the sample, around 87% were seen once. Material: peripheral blood. All receptors derive from a woman aged 45-59 years who had recovered from COVID-19.

This clone was recorded many times. This sequence joins TRBV27 and TRBJ1-2, with 7 positions matching TRBD1. The V and J ends lost 11 bases and 5 bases, in that order; junction bases with no gene match: 11. The CDR3 totals 13 residues. Germline-derived CDR1 and CDR2 are MNHEY and SMNVEV (reference sequence). The CDR3 loop is CASQSTGAYGYTF. The CDR3 DNA reads as TGTGCCTCCCAAAGCACAGGGGCATATGGCTACACCTTC.

The genes are TRBV6-5 and TRBJ2-7, with 13 bases matching TRBD2. CDR3 length: 16 amino acids. Germline V gene sequence: CDR1 MNHEY, CDR2 SVGAGI. V dropped 2 bases and J dropped 6; count of bases not matched to a gene: 7. CDR3 DNA: TGTGCCAGCAGTTACCGCGGACTAGCGGGAGAGGGCGAGCAGTACTTC. Its translation: CASSYRGLAGEGEQYF.

The V and J genes are TRBV19 and TRBJ1-1; D is uncertain. Germline CDR1 is LNHDA and CDR2 is SQIVND (reference sequence). CDR3 length: 14 residues. Deletions cut 7 bases from V and 1 base from J, with 13 bases between. The CDR3 here is CASTSGRRNTEAFF. DNA of the CDR3: TGTGCCAGTACGTCCGGGAGGCGGAACACTGAAGCTTTCTTT. Together with reference TRBV19 and TRBJ1-1, the CDR3 gives the full variable domain: DGGITQSPKYLFRKEGQNVTLSCEQNLNHDAMYWYRQDPGQGLRLIYYSQIVNDFQKGDIAEGYSVSREKKESFPLTVTSAQKNPTAFYLCASTSGRRNTEAFFGQGTRLTVV.

The chain recombines TRBV3-1 (or the pseudogene TRBV3-2) with TRBJ1-1; the D gene is possibly TRBD1 (6 bases). The CDR3 has 12 residues. V was trimmed by 0 bases and J by 11 bases, leaving 10 bases between them. CDR1 is LGHDT, CDR2 YNNKEL, per germline (reference sequence). The CDR3 here is CASSQEGGGAFF. CDR3 in DNA: TGTGCCAGCAGCCAAGAAGGGGGGGGCGCTTTCTTT.

The table lists this clone with a few counts. V is TRBV29-1 and J is TRBJ1-5; possible D gene TRBD1, 5 bases. With 7 bases removed from V and 5 bases from J, the gap between germline ends came to 12 bases. CDR3 length equals 12 residues. Germline V gene data show CDR1 as SQVTM and CDR2 as ANQGSEA. CDR3 in DNA: TGCAGCGCCCAATGGGGGGATCAGCCCCAGCATTTT. Protein sequence: CSAQWGDQPQHF.

Written as DNA, the CDR3 is TGTGCCAGCAGCTTTCGTAGGCCGGGATTAAACACTGAAGCTTTCTTT. Encoded protein: CASSFRRPGLNTEAFF. The chain employs TRBV5-6 and TRBJ1-1; D remains unclear. The CDR3 is 16 amino acids. Trimming pared 2 bases from V and 2 bases from J, leaving 16 bases between. CDR1 is SGHDT, CDR2 YYEEEE, per germline.

This rearrangement joins TRBV24-1 to TRBJ1-5; D gene unclear. Trimming took 0 bases from V and 0 from J, leaving 8 bases between them. The CDR3 runs to 16 residues. Germline values: CDR1 KGHDR, CDR2 SFDVKD. The CDR3: CATSDLTPYSNQPQHF. Here the CDR3 DNA reads TGTGCCACCAGTGATTTGACACCTTATAGCAATCAGCCCCAGCATTTT.

V gene TRBV19 combines with J gene TRBJ2-5, with 8 bases identical to TRBD2. The CDR3 has 15 amino acids. Germline CDR1 is LNHDA and CDR2 is SQIVND (reference sequence). V trimming: 0 bases; J trimming: 5 bases; junction bases outside the gene matches: 5. CDR3 loop: CASSIEAGEMETQYF. The CDR3 nucleotides are TGTGCCAGTAGTATAGAAGCGGGAGAGATGGAGACCCAGTACTTC.

The chain carries TRBV4-3 and TRBJ2-1, with D possibly TRBD1 on 6 matching bases. The V end was cut by 2 bases, the J end by 8 bases, with 10 bases between. The length of the CDR3 is 13 residues. Germline V gene data show CDR1 as LGHNA and CDR2 as YSLEER. This chain's CDR3 is CASSQRTVDEQFF. In DNA form, the CDR3 reads TGCGCCAGCAGCCAAAGGACAGTAGATGAGCAGTTCTTC.

The rearrangement joins TRBV18 to TRBJ1-6; 7 bases map to TRBD1. Trimming at V came to 3 bases and at J to 4 bases, leaving 0 bases not matched to a gene. Germline CDR1 is KGHSH and CDR2 is LQKENI. The CDR3 loop spans 14 amino acids. The CDR3 nucleotides are TGTGCCAGCTCACCGGGACAGTATAATTCACCCCTCCACTTT. This encodes CASSPGQYNSPLHF. Based on the CDR3 plus reference TRBV18 and TRBJ1-6, the full variable domain is NAGVMQNPRHLVRRRGQEARLRCSPMKGHSHVYWYRQLPEEGLKFMVYLQKENIIDESGMPKERFSAEFPKEGPSILRIQQVVRGDSAAYFCASSPGQYNSPLHFGNGTRLTVT.

The chain employs TRBV9 and TRBJ2-2; the D gene is possibly TRBD2 (5 bases). Between the trimmed V and J ends, which lost 4 bases and 5 bases, there was a span of 15 bases. CDR1 SGDLS and CDR2 YYNGEE come from the germline V gene. The length of the CDR3 is 15 residues. CDR3: CASSPGWGATGELFF. DNA for the CDR3: TGTGCCAGCAGCCCCGGGTGGGGAGCGACCGGGGAGCTGTTTTTT.

Only one count was recorded for this clone. The chain carries TRBV6-4 and TRBJ2-1; 13 bases are a match to TRBD2. The CDR3 has 19 residues. V dropped 6 bases and J dropped 0; count of bases not matched to a gene: 11. Germline V gives CDR1 MRHNA, CDR2 SNTAGT. CDR3 coding DNA: TGTGCCAGCAGCGCGGGGGGACTAGCGGGGATTAGCTCCTACAATGAGCAGTTCTTC. Amino acids: CASSAGGLAGISSYNEQFF.

The chain links TRBV7-6 to TRBJ2-2, with 14 bases lining up with TRBD2. V gave up 5 bases and J gave up 2 bases; unmatched junction bases: 10. The length of the CDR3 is 19 residues. Germline CDR1 SGHVS, CDR2 FNYEAQ. CDR3 protein: CASSQPGLAGVYNTGELFF. DNA of the CDR3: TGTGCCAGCAGCCAACCGGGACTAGCGGGAGTTTATAACACCGGGGAGCTGTTTTTT. Combining the CDR3 with reference TRBV7-6 and TRBJ2-2 gives the whole variable domain GAGVSQSPRYKVTKRGQDVALRCDPISGHVSLYWYRQALGQGPEFLTYFNYEAQQDKSGLPNDRFSAERPEGSISTLTIQRTEQRDSAMYRCASSQPGLAGVYNTGELFFGEGSRLTVL.

This clone was seen a single time. This rearrangement joins TRBV27 to TRBJ2-2; 10 bases are a match to TRBD2. V was clipped by 5 bases and J by 6 bases; unmatched bases: 6. The CDR3 covers 15 residues. Germline CDR1 MNHEY, CDR2 SMNVEV (reference sequence). Written as DNA, the CDR3 is TGTGCCAGCAGTACGCTAGCGGGGGCTTCCGGGGAGCTGTTTTTT. This encodes CASSTLAGASGELFF.

The chain recombines TRBV3-1 (or the pseudogene TRBV3-2) with TRBJ2-3, with 7 bases that match TRBD1. V gave up 1 base and J gave up 0 bases; unmatched junction bases: 7. CDR3 size: 17 residues. Germline V CDR1 and CDR2: LGHDT, YNNKEL (reference sequence). The CDR3 is CASSQAGQVISTDTQYF. CDR3 coding DNA: TGTGCCAGCAGCCAAGCCGGACAGGTAATAAGCACAGATACGCAGTATTTT.

The chain links TRBV2 to TRBJ1-5; 7 bases agree with TRBD1. Germline V gives CDR1 SNHLY, CDR2 FYNNEI. This CDR3 is 14 amino acids long. Trimming took 6 bases from V and 4 from J; bases not matched to a gene: 6. CDR3 protein: CASRETGRNQPQHF. CDR3 bases: TGTGCCAGCAGGGAGACAGGGCGAAATCAGCCCCAGCATTTT. Filled out from reference TRBV2 and TRBJ1-5, the complete variable domain reads EPEVTQTPSHQVTQMGQEVILRCVPISNHLYFYWYRQILGQKVEFLVSFYNNEISEKSEIFDDQFSVERPDGSNFTLKIRSTKLEDSAMYFCASRETGRNQPQHFGDGTRLSIL.

In its sample, this clone was seen once. The rearrangement links TRBV7-2 to TRBJ1-1; 9 nucleotides align to TRBD1. The CDR3 consists of 15 residues. V was clipped by 5 bases and J by 6 bases; unmatched bases: 10. CDR1 is SGHTA, CDR2 FQGNSA, per germline. The CDR3 reads CASSTTGGFSPEAFF. The CDR3 nucleotides read TGTGCCAGCAGCACAACAGGGGGCTTTAGCCCTGAAGCTTTCTTT.

The rearrangement uses TRBV27 and TRBJ2-7; 10 bases align to TRBD2. The V segment lost 2 bases and the J segment 3 bases; nucleotides outside the gene matches: 4. Germline CDR1 and CDR2: MNHEY and SMNVEV (reference sequence). The CDR3 sequence is 15 residues long. The CDR3 DNA follows: TGTGCCAGCAGTTTAATTCCTAGCGGGGGCTACGAGCAGTACTTC. Protein: CASSLIPSGGYEQYF.

The chain is built from TRBV6-6 and TRBJ1-4, with D possibly matching TRBD1 (6 bases). The germline CDR1 and CDR2 sequences are MNHNY and SVGAGI (reference sequence). V lost 6 bases and J 3 bases, leaving 11 bases between the germline ends. The CDR3 extends over 14 amino acids. This CDR3 is CASRQQGSNEKLFF. The CDR3 nucleotides read TGTGCCAGCAGGCAACAGGGATCTAATGAAAAACTGTTTTTT.

The V and J genes are TRBV7-2 and TRBJ2-3, with 8 bases lining up with TRBD2. V dropped 5 bases and J dropped 0; count of bases not matched to a gene: 13. The CDR3 extends over 18 amino acids. Germline CDR1 reads SGHTA; CDR2 reads FQGNSA. As DNA, the CDR3 is TGTGCCAGCAGCCCAAGTACCTATAGCGGGGTTAGCACAGATACGCAGTATTTT. Protein: CASSPSTYSGVSTDTQYF.

V is TRBV28 and J is TRBJ1-1; no clear D. Trimming cost V 6 bases and J 1 base, with 6 bases left between them. Germline CDR1 is MDHEN and CDR2 is SYDVKM. The CDR3 spans 12 residues. The CDR3: CASRAENTEAFF. The CDR3 nucleotides are TGTGCCAGCAGAGCCGAGAACACTGAAGCTTTCTTT.

The rearrangement joins TRBV24-1 to TRBJ2-7, with D tentatively TRBD1 (6 bases). Trimming pared 9 bases from V and 2 bases from J, leaving 10 bases between. Germline V lookup: CDR1 KGHDR, CDR2 SFDVKD. The CDR3 is made up of 12 amino acids. The CDR3 sequence is CATSGTTYEQYF. CDR3 coding DNA: TGTGCCACCTCCGGGACAACCTACGAGCAGTACTTC.

This clone was seen a handful of times. CDR3 sequence reads: CASSFTSGENTGELFF. The CDR3 DNA reads as TGTGCCAGCAGCTTCACTAGCGGGGAAAACACCGGGGAGCTGTTTTTT. This sequence joins TRBV11-2 and TRBJ2-2; TRBD2 matches at 10 bases. The trim removed 3 bases at V and 2 bases at J, leaving 3 bases unmatched. In germline, CDR1 is SGHAT, CDR2 FQNNGV. The CDR3 is 16 residues long.

This chain joins TRBV19 and TRBJ1-5; D uncertain. V lost 3 bases and J lost 0, with 12 bases in between. The CDR3 runs to 16 residues. The V gene's germline CDR1 is LNHDA and CDR2 SQIVND (reference sequence). The CDR3 DNA sequence: TGTGCCAGTAGTATGGGAGGACGCTATAGCAATCAGCCCCAGCATTTT. Translated, it gives CASSMGGRYSNQPQHF.

The chain recombines TRBV2 with TRBJ2-2; 8 bases are shared with TRBD1. V lost 8 bases to trimming and J lost 7 bases; unmatched junction nucleotides: 9. The length of the CDR3 is 14 residues. In germline, CDR1 is SNHLY, CDR2 FYNNEI. CDR3: CASEMDRDIGELFF. DNA for the CDR3: TGTGCCAGCGAAATGGACAGGGATATCGGGGAGCTGTTTTTT.

For the CDR3, the DNA is TGCAGCGCTCTGGACAGGGACACCGGGGAGCTGTTTTTT. Its protein product is CSALDRDTGELFF. The V gene is TRBV29-1, the J gene TRBJ2-2; 8 nucleotides line up with TRBD1. In germline, CDR1 is SQVTM, CDR2 ANQGSEA. The V gene end was trimmed by 7 bases and the J gene end by 3 bases; junction bases not matched to a gene: 4. This CDR3 is built from 13 residues.

The gene calls are TRBV28 and TRBJ2-1; TRBD2 agrees at 8 bases. The CDR3 is 14 amino acids. The junction had 11 bases not matched to a gene; V was cut back by 7 bases and J by 9 bases. Germline-derived CDR1 and CDR2 are MDHEN and SYDVKM. Here the CDR3 DNA reads TGTGCCAGCATCCGTTACGGGGGGGTGGCTGAGCAGTTCTTC. This translates into CASIRYGGVAEQFF.

This chain connects TRBV4-3 to TRBJ1-5; 7 bases match TRBD1. The CDR3 runs 17 residues. V gave up 0 bases and J gave up 4 bases; unmatched junction bases: 9. Germline-derived CDR1 and CDR2 are LGHNA and YSLEER. The DNA for the CDR3 is TGCGCCAGCAGCCAAGATCCGGGCAGGGGGAGAAATCAGCCCCAGCATTTT. As protein: CASSQDPGRGRNQPQHF.